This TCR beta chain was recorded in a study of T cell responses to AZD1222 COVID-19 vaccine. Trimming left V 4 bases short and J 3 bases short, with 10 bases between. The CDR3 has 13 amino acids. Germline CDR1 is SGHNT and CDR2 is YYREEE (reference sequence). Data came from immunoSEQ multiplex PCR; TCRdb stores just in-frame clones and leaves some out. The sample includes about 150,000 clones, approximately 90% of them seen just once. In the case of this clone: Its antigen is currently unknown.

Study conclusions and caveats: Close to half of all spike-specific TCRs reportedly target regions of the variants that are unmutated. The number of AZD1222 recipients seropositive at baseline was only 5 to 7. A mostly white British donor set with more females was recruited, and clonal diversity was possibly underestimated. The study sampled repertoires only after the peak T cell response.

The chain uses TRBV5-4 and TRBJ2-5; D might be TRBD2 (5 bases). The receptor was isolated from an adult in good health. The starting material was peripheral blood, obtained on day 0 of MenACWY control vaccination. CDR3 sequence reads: CASSDGLEETQYF. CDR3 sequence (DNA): TGTGCCAGCAGCGATGGACTCGAAGAGACCCAGTACTTC.